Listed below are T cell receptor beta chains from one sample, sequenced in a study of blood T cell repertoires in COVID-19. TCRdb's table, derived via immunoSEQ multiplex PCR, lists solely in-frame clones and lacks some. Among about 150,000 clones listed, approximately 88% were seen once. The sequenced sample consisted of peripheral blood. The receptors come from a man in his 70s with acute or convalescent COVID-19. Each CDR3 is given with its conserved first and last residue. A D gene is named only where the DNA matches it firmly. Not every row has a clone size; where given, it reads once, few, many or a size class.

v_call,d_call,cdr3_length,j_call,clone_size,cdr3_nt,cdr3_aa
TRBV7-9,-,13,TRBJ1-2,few,TGTGCCAGCAGCTTAATGGGGGGATATGGCTACACCTTC,CASSLMGGYGYTF
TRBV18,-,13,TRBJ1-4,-,TGTGCCAGCTCACCCATGGGAGGTGAAAAACTGTTTTTT,CASSPMGGEKLFF
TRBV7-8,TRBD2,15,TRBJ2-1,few,TGTGCCAGCAGCCTAAACACGGGACTAGTAGTTGAGCAGTTCTTC,CASSLNTGLVVEQFF
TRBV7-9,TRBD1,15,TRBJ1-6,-,TGTGCCAGCAGTTCGACGGGACAGGGAACCTCACCCCTCCACTTT,CASSSTGQGTSPLHF
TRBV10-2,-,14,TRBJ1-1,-,TGCGCCAGCAACCCGGGACAAGGATACCATGAAGCTTTCTTT,CASNPGQGYHEAFF
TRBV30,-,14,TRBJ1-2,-,TGTGCCTGGAGGGGCCCACCTCCCAACTATGGCTACACCTTC,CAWRGPPPNYGYTF
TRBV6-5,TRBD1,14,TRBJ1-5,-,TGTGCCAGCAGCCGGGACAGTAGCAATCAGCCCCAGCATTTT,CASSRDSSNQPQHF
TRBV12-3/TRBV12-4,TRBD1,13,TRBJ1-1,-,TGTGCCAGCAGCCGGACAGGGCAAACTGAAGCTTTCTTT,CASSRTGQTEAFF
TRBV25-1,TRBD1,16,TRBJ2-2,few,TGTGCCAGCAGTCCTAGGGACAGGGGGCTAACCGGGGAGCTGTTTTTT,CASSPRDRGLTGELFF
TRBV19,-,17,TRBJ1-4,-,TGTGCCAGTAGTATTGACCTCGGCGGCACGACTAATGAAAAACTGTTTTTT,CASSIDLGGTTNEKLFF
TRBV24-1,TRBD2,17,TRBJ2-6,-,TGTGCCACGGGGGTAGCGGGAGGAAGCACTGGGGCCAACGTCCTGACTTTC,CATGVAGGSTGANVLTF
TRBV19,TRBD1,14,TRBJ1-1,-,TGTGCCAGTAGTCCAGGACAGGGGGCTACGGAAGCTTTCTTT,CASSPGQGATEAFF
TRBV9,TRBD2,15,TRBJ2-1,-,TGTGCCAGCAGCGTAGTAGGGGAGGGCTACAATGAGCAGTTCTTC,CASSVVGEGYNEQFF
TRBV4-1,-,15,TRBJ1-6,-,TGCGCCAGCAGCCAAGAACCCCCCGGGGATTCACCCCTCCACTTT,CASSQEPPGDSPLHF
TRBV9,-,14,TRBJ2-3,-,TGTGCCAGCAGCGTAGATCTTTCTACTGGTACGCAGTATTTT,CASSVDLSTGTQYF
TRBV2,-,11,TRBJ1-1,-,TGTGCCAGCATCCAGGGCACTGAAGCTTTCTTT,CASIQGTEAFF
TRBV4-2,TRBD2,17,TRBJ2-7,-,TGTGCCAGCAGCCAAGATTCACCCAAGCGGGGGTTCTACGAGCAGTACTTC,CASSQDSPKRGFYEQYF
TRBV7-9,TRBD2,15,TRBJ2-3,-,TGTGCCAGCAGCATTAGCGGGGGGAATGTAGATACGCAGTATTTT,CASSISGGNVDTQYF
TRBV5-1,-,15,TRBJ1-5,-,TGCGCCAGCAGCTTGGGGGACACCAACGACCAGCCCCAGCATTTT,CASSLGDTNDQPQHF
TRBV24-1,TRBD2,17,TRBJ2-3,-,TGTGCCACCAGTGATCCTTATAGCGGGGGCGGGGAAGATACGCAGTATTTT,CATSDPYSGGGEDTQYF
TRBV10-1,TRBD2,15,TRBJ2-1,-,TGCGCCAGCAGGCCGGGACTAGGCCCTGGGGATGAGCAGTTCTTC,CASRPGLGPGDEQFF
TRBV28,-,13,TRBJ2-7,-,TGTGCCAGCAGTTCGACAGGACCCTACGAGCAGTACTTC,CASSSTGPYEQYF
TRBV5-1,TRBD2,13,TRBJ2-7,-,TGCGCCAGCAGAAGTCTAGCGGGCAACGAGCAGTACTTC,CASRSLAGNEQYF
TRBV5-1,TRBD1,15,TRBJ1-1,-,TGCGCCAGCAGCGGCACAGGGGGCGGGGGAACTGAAGCTTTCTTT,CASSGTGGGGTEAFF
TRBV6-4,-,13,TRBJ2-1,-,TGTGCCAGCAGTACTAGCCAGGGGGATGAGCAGTTCTTC,CASSTSQGDEQFF
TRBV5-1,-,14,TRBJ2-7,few,TGCGCCAGCAGCCTAATCGACAGCTACTACGAGCAGTACTTC,CASSLIDSYYEQYF
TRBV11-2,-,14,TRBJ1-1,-,TGTGCCAGCAGCTATGAGGCGGCGAACACTGAAGCTTTCTTT,CASSYEAANTEAFF
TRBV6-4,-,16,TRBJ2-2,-,TGTGCCAGCAGCCGAACAGGGCCCCCGAACACCGGGGAGCTGTTTTTT,CASSRTGPPNTGELFF
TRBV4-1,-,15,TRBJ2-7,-,TGCGCCAGCAGCCCTGCACCCGGTAGAACCTACGAGCAGTACTTC,CASSPAPGRTYEQYF
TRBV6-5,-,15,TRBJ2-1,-,TGTGCCAGCACCCAGGCCGTTAACTCCTACAATGAGCAGTTCTTC,CASTQAVNSYNEQFF
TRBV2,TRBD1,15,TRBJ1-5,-,TGTGCCAGCATCTTTGACAGGGGGCGCAATCAGCCCCAGCATTTT,CASIFDRGRNQPQHF
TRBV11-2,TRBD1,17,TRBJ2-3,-,TGTGCCAGCAGCTTAGGGGGACAGGGTTCTAGCACAGATACGCAGTATTTT,CASSLGGQGSSTDTQYF
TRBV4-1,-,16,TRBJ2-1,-,TGCGCCAGCAGCCAAGAATTGTCAGGGACCTACAATGAGCAGTTCTTC,CASSQELSGTYNEQFF
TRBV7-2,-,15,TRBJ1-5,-,TGTGCCAGCAGCTTCTCGGGAGATAGCAATCAGCCCCAGCATTTT,CASSFSGDSNQPQHF
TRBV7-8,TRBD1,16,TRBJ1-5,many,TGTGCCAGCAGCCACAGGACAGGGGGTCTTGAGCAGCCCCAGCATTTT,CASSHRTGGLEQPQHF